A selection of T cell receptor beta chains follows, all from one sample in a study of Graves' ophthalmopathy and Graves' hyperthyroidism. Via MiXCR, TCRdb re-called the multiplex PCR reads, giving one row per CDR3 protein. This table has a few hundred thousand distinct CDR3 sequences, approximately 18% appearing once. Material for sequencing was peripheral blood. The receptors were gathered from an adult woman with stable Graves' hyperthyroidism. The CDR3 runs from the conserved cysteine through the conserved F or W. The order of the fields is J gene, D gene, V gene, clone size, CDR3 DNA, CDR3 protein. A D gene is named only where the DNA matches it firmly. The listing skips clone size in some rows; elsewhere it reads once, few, many or a size class.

TRBJ1-3 - TRBV7-2 few TGTGCCAGCAGCCTCTTCGTGAACCGTGGAAACACCATATATTTT CASSLFVNRGNTIYF
TRBJ2-7 TRBD1 TRBV6-2/TRBV6-3 - TGTGCCACACATGTGACAGGGGATATCTACGAGCAGTACTTC CATHVTGDIYEQYF
TRBJ1-1 - TRBV28 few TGTGCCAGCAGCAGACAGGCTCGGCGCACTGAAGCTTTCTTT CASSRQARRTEAFF
TRBJ1-2 - TRBV29-1 many TGCAGCGTTGGGGCGGAGTATGGCTACACCTTC CSVGAEYGYTF
TRBJ2-5 - TRBV29-1 - TGCAGCGTTGAAAGGACAGCCCAAGAGACCCAGTACTTC CSVERTAQETQYF
TRBJ1-5 TRBD1 TRBV7-9 many TGTGCCAGCAGCTCAACAGGGGGCGATCAGCCCCAGCATTTT CASSSTGGDQPQHF
TRBJ2-6 - TRBV19 - TGTGCCAGTAGTATACGGGGGCCCGGGGCGTGGGGGGCCAACGTCCTGACTTTC CASSIRGPGAWGANVLTF
TRBJ2-7 TRBD2 TRBV6-2/TRBV6-3 few TGTGCCAGCAGGACCACGGGACTAGGAAAGGTCAACGAGCAGTACTTC CASRTTGLGKVNEQYF
TRBJ1-1 - TRBV27 - TGTGCCAGCAGTCCCAAGGCCAGGTGGCCTGAAGCTTTCTTT CASSPKARWPEAFF
TRBJ1-5 - TRBV19 few TGTGCCAGTAGTATGACTCAGAGCAATCAGCCCCAGCATTTT CASSMTQSNQPQHF
TRBJ2-4 - TRBV3-1 - TGTGCCAGCAGCCAAGATTTGAAAAACATTAAGTACTTC CASSQDLKNIKYF
TRBJ1-1 - TRBV18 many TGTGCCAGCTCACCCTCGACCCCGGGTGAGGGCACTGAAGCTTTCTTT CASSPSTPGEGTEAFF
TRBJ2-4 - TRBV30 many TGTGCCTGGAGTCTACTTAGTGGGCTAGCCAAAAACATTCAGTACTTC CAWSLLSGLAKNIQYF
TRBJ1-1 - TRBV6-5 many TGTGCCAGCAGTTATGCGGACAGATTGAACACTGAAGCTTTCTTT CASSYADRLNTEAFF
TRBJ2-5 TRBD1 TRBV7-8 - TGTGCCAGCAGCTTGCGGACAGGTCAAGAGACCCAGTACTTC CASSLRTGQETQYF
TRBJ2-5 TRBD2 TRBV7-7 - TGTGCTAGCAGCCAAGCGGGGGGAAACCAAGAGACCCAGTACTTC CASSQAGGNQETQYF
TRBJ1-3 TRBD1 TRBV10-3 many TGTGCCATCAGGAAGGACAGGGGTGGAAACACCATATATTTT CAIRKDRGGNTIYF
TRBJ2-6 TRBD1 TRBV19 many TGTGCCAGTAGTATCCCGACAGGGACTGGGGCCAACGTCCTGACTTTC CASSIPTGTGANVLTF
TRBJ2-6 - TRBV30 many TGTGCCTGGGAAGGGGCGCGCGGGGCCAACGTCCTGACTTTC CAWEGARGANVLTF
TRBJ1-5 - TRBV19 many TGTGCCAGTATCGGACCGACAGCGGGCAATCAGCCCCAGCATTTT CASIGPTAGNQPQHF
TRBJ1-2 - TRBV12-3/TRBV12-4 - TGTGCCAGCAGTGTTAACAGGTTCGGCTACACCTTC CASSVNRFGYTF
TRBJ1-2 - TRBV2 many TGTGCCAGCAGTGTTTTATGGGACACCACCTACACCTTC CASSVLWDTTYTF
TRBJ1-2 - TRBV19 many TGTGCCAGTAGTATCTCTTCATACGGACAGTACTATGGCTACACCTTC CASSISSYGQYYGYTF
TRBJ2-7 TRBD2 TRBV6-2/TRBV6-3 many TGTGCCAGCAGCACCGCAATTTTTCAGCGGGATCAAATCTACGAGCAGTACTTC CASSTAIFQRDQIYEQYF
TRBJ1-1 - TRBV4-1 - TGCGCCAGCTCTAGAGGCCGGTTTCGAGATCTGCACACTGAAGCTTTCTTT CASSRGRFRDLHTEAFF
TRBJ2-2 TRBD2 TRBV6-2/TRBV6-3 many TGTGCCAGCAGACCCCAACCTAGCGGGGCGAACACCGGGGAGCTGTTTTTT CASRPQPSGANTGELFF